The source of this T cell receptor beta chain is a study of tumor-infiltrating lymphocytes in primary liver carcinoma. Of note for this clonotype: A much larger clone differs by one base, so this may be a read error.

Investigators took RNA and DNA out together from 20-30 mg of unsorted bulk tissue. Every tumor sample analyzed contained over 85% viable tumor cells. The CDR3 loop spans 14 amino acids. Germline CDR1 SEHNR, CDR2 FQNEAQ (reference sequence). From around 500 ng of total RNA, TCR beta-specific cDNA was reverse-transcribed using a constant-region primer. It was through three nested multiplex PCR rounds of slightly modified ARM-PCR that TCR beta libraries arose. Use of TRBV1-TRBV30 forward primers with a C-beta reverse primer characterized the first two PCR rounds, which lasted 10 cycles each. TCRdb redid the calling of the multiplex PCR reads with MiXCR, one entry per CDR3 protein. The sample includes 150,000 to 200,000 distinct CDR3 sequences, about 85% of them seen just once.

The rearrangement joins TRBV7-9 to TRBJ1-2; 7 nucleotides match TRBD1. The clonotype originates from a man in his forties with primary liver carcinoma and hepatitis B virus infection. The sample consisted of tumor tissue from primary liver carcinoma. This CDR3 reads CDSSRTGANYGYTF. As DNA, the CDR3 is TGTGACAGCAGCCGAACAGGGGCCAACTATGGCTACACCTTC.